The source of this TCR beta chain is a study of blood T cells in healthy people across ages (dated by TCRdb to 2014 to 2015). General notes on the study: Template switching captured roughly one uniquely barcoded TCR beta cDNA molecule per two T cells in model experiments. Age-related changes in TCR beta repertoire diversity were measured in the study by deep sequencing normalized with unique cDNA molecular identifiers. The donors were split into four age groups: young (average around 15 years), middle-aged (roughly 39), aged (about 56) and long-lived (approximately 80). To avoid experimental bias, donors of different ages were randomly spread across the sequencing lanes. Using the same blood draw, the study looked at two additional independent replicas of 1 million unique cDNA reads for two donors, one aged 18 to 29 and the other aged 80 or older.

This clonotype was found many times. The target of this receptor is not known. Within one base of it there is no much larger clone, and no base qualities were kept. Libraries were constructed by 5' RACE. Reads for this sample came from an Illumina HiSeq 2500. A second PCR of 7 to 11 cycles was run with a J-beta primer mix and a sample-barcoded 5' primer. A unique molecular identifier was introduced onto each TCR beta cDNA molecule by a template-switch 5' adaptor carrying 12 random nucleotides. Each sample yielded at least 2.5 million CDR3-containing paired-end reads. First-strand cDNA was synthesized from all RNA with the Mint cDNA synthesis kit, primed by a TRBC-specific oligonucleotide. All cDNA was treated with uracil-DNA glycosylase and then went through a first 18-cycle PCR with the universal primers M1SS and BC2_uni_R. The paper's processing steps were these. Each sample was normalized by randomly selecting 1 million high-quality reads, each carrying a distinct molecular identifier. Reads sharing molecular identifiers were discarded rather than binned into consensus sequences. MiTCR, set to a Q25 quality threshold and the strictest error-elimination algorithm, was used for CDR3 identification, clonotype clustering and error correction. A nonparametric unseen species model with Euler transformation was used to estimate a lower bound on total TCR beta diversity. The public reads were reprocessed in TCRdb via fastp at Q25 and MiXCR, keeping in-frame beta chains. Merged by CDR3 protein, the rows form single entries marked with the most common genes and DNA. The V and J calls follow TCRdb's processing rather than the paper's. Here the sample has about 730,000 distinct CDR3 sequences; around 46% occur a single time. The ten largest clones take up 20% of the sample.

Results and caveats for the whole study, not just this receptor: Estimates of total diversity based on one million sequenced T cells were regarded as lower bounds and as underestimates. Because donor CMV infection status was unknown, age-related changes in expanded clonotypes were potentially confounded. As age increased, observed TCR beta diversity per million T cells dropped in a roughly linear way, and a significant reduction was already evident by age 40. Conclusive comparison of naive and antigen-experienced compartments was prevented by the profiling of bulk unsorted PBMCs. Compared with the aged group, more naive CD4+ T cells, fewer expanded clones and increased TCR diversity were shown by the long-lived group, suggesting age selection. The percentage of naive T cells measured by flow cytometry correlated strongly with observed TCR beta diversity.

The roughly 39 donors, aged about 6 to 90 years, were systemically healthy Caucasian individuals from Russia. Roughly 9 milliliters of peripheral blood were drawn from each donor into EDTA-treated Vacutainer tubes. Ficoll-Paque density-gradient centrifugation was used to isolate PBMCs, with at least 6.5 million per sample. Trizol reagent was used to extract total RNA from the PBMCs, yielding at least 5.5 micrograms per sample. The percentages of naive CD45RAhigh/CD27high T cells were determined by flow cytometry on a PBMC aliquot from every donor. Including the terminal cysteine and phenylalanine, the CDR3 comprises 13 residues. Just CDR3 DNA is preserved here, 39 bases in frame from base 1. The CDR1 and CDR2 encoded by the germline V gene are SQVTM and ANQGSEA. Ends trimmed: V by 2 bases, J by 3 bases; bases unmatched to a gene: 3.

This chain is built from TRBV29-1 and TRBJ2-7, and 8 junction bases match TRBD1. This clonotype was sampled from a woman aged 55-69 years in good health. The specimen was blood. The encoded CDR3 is CSVEIDRGYEQYF. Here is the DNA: TGCAGCGTTGAAATCGACAGGGGCTACGAGCAGTACTTC.